This section outlines one T cell receptor (beta chain) sequence together with its context. This clone's antigen is unknown. At one of its ends the junction is not consistent with the germline gene, which may arise from a read error. These data come from a study of tumor-infiltrating lymphocytes in primary liver carcinoma (dated 2017 in TCRdb). Regarding the complete study: Between November 2015 and 2016, about five patients in China with histopathologically diagnosed primary liver carcinoma had surgical resection. Hepatocellular carcinoma (four) or combined HCC and intrahepatic cholangiocarcinoma (one) was present in the five patients, who were three men and two women aged 30 to 69 years. The five patients had tumors of stage T1-T3 N0M0, with maximum diameters ranging from about 4 to 11 cm. Each sample produced roughly 3.65 to 7.13 million productive TCRbeta reads, and read depth showed no significant difference between tissue types. For each liver tumor, the study sampled five regions along with adjacent normal tissue and blood, and applied TCRbeta repertoire sequencing, expression microarrays and whole-exome sequencing. A total of some 35 specimens from 5 patients underwent TCRbeta repertoire sequencing, comprising roughly 25 tumor regions, 5 adjacent noncancerous liver tissues and 5 peripheral blood samples. High reproducibility was observed for the technical replicate repertoires, with mean shared-clone rates approximately 0.9 and correlation coefficients above 0.95.

According to the germline V gene (reference sequence), CDR1 reads GTSNPN and CDR2 reads SVGIG. Its CDR3 holds 10 amino acids, cysteine through phenylalanine. Just CDR3 DNA is preserved here, 30 bases in frame from base 1. Using a constant-region primer and ProtoScript II reverse transcriptase, TCRbeta-specific cDNA was reverse-transcribed from 500 to 650 ng total RNA. The TCRbeta libraries were prepared through three rounds of nested multiplex PCR following a slightly modified ARM-PCR procedure. Each of the first two PCR rounds ran for approximately 10 cycles and used multiplex TRBV1-TRBV30 forward primers together with a Cbeta reverse primer. Sample barcodes and Illumina adapters were added in a final 25-cycle PCR with Deep VentR polymerase. Before sequencing, amplicons between 200 and 500 bp were purified from gel using a QIAquick gel extraction kit. An Illumina HiSeq 2500 was used to sequence the TCRbeta amplicons, generating 250-bp paired-end reads. As for the original processing: Trimmomatic v0.33 was used to quality-trim the reads, and FLASH v1.2.11 was used to merge paired reads so that full CDR3 sequences could be recovered. V, D and J germline segments were assigned to the rearranged TCRbeta sequences using MiGEC v1.2.1b. Clonotype statistics and Shannon-Wiener diversity indices were calculated with VDJtools v1.0.0. To cut down on sampling bias, every analysis after diversity analysis relied on just the 250 most abundant clonotypes from each sample. The public sequencing data were trimmed at Q25 with fastp and processed into clonotypes with MiXCR by TCRdb, which kept only in-frame beta chains. Identical CDR3 proteins give one entry, which carries the most common genes and DNA. The V and J calls here are based on TCRdb, not the publication. The sample table contains some 320,000 distinct CDR3 sequences; only one count was recorded for 65% of them. Roughly 10% of the sample is taken by the ten largest.

Blood RNA was extracted from unsorted whole blood using TRIzol reagent, and germline DNA was obtained with the DNeasy Blood & Tissue kit. Chronic HBV infection was present in the patients, and the patients were treatment-naive at sampling. Before surgery, 3 to 5 milliliters of peripheral blood were collected into K2EDTA tubes. Results the study describes overall, beyond this receptor: Repertoire overlap was found to be higher between tumor regions (mean around 35%) than between tumor-adjacent (about 17%) or tumor-blood (about 15%) pairs, consistent with antigen-driven expansion. Since the samples were bulk and unsorted, there was no way to compare CD4+ and CD8+ T cell repertoires. The study included only five patients, and the authors note findings should be validated in a larger study. Because only the TCR beta chain was sequenced and unpaired alpha chains were not captured, true repertoire diversity is likely underestimated. The top 250 clones made up a significantly larger repertoire fraction in tumors than in blood (p = 0.039).

Here the chain combines TRBV30 and TRBJ2-3, with an unclear D gene assignment. This clonotype originated in a man aged 35 to 55 with primary liver carcinoma and hepatitis B virus infection. Sequencing was carried out using peripheral blood. The DNA sequence is given as TGTACCTGGAGAGCAGATACGCAGTATTTT. Its product reads: CTWRADTQYF.